This T cell receptor (beta chain) comes out of a study of cytomegalovirus exposure and HLA in healthy donors. Study results and limitations: With DRB1 most and HLA-C fewest, TCR association rates differed between HLA loci in a later analysis. As a later analysis revealed, most CMV-associated TCR beta chains appeared HLA-restricted. A later analysis linked a missense DCLRE1C variant to TCR beta V- and J-gene trimming.

About this clone: The antigen remains undetermined.

The CDR3 sequence is 17 residues long. Trimming pared 0 bases from V and 3 bases from J, leaving 20 bases between. Germline CDR1 reads GTSNPN; CDR2 reads SVGIG (reference sequence). PCR was performed using 60 Vbeta and 13 Jbeta primers. Per the original data handling: In a later analysis, around 10 million of about 80 million unique beta chains occurred in at least two donors. Sequenced by immunoSEQ multiplex PCR; TCRdb stores in-frame clones only, minus some. From that table come the V and J calls and clone size; the DNA was used to work out D and trimming. Of 90,000 to 150,000 clones listed, around three quarters are singletons.

The chain uses TRBV30 and TRBJ1-2; D possibly corresponds to TRBD1 (5 bases). Sequencing was performed on PBMCs. This TCR came from a female donor in good health and CMV-seronegative. CDR3 sequence: CAWSVQQGTSTHYGYTF. DNA of the CDR3: TGTGCCTGGAGTGTACAGCAGGGAACAAGTACGCACTATGGCTACACCTTC.